Listed below are T cell receptor beta chains from one sample, sequenced in a study of CD8 T cells in Susac syndrome. TCRdb reprocessed the immunoSEQ multiplex PCR reads with MiXCR, giving one entry per CDR3 protein. The sample lists over 95,000 distinct CDR3 sequences, 85% to 95% seen once, with over 0.1% in the top ten. Sequencing was carried out using CD8+ T cells from PBMCs. Receptors were obtained from a human donor in good health. Each CDR3 is given with its conserved first and last residue. The D gene is left open where the match is weak. The size entry is marked missing in some rows and otherwise reads once, few, many or a size class.

J gene,D gene,V gene,clone size,CDR3 DNA,CDR3 protein
TRBJ2-1,TRBD2,TRBV29-1,-,TGCAGCGTTGGTCTAGCGGGGGGCGCACAGGGGCAGTTCTTC,CSVGLAGGAQGQFF
TRBJ2-7,TRBD2,TRBV7-2,-,TGTGCCAGCAGCCTTAACCAACCACTAGCGATCCACGAGCAGTACTTC,CASSLNQPLAIHEQYF
TRBJ1-1,-,TRBV7-3,-,TGTGCCAGCAGCTTACATAAGGGGCTGGGCACTGAAGCTTTCTTT,CASSLHKGLGTEAFF
TRBJ2-1,-,TRBV11-1,-,TGTGCCAGCAGCTTATACTCGGTGAGCTCCTACAATGAGCAGTTCTTC,CASSLYSVSSYNEQFF
TRBJ1-1,-,TRBV6-5,-,TGTGCCAGCACCCGGGGTTGGGGCGCGAACACTGAAGCTTTCTTT,CASTRGWGANTEAFF
TRBJ1-2,TRBD1,TRBV2,-,TGTGCCAGCAGTGAGGACAGGGGGCTCGGCTACACCTTC,CASSEDRGLGYTF
TRBJ2-1,-,TRBV29-1,once,TGCAGCGTTGTCCCCGGACTCAAAAATGAGCAGTTCTTC,CSVVPGLKNEQFF
TRBJ2-3,-,TRBV7-2,-,TGTGCCAGCAGCTTAAGGGGGCGGGGGTTCCCAGATACGCAGTATTTT,CASSLRGRGFPDTQYF
TRBJ2-3,-,TRBV30,-,TGTGCCTGGAGTGTACGTTCAGGGGCCACAGATACGCAGTATTTT,CAWSVRSGATDTQYF
TRBJ1-1,-,TRBV5-1,-,TGCGCCAGCAGCTTGGATCCGGGGATTCCGGCTTTCTTT,CASSLDPGIPAFF
TRBJ1-2,-,TRBV27,-,TGTGCCAGCAGTGACCGGGACCTCGAATTCGAAGGCTACACCTTC,CASSDRDLEFEGYTF
TRBJ1-3,-,TRBV20-1,-,TGCAGTGCCAAGTCCGGGACGGCTGGAAACACCATATATTTT,CSAKSGTAGNTIYF
TRBJ1-3,-,TRBV20-1,-,TGCAGTGCTGCGACAGGAAACACCATATATTTT,CSAATGNTIYF
TRBJ1-2,-,TRBV6-5,-,TGTGCCAGCAGTTACTCTGCCCTCGGCGGAAACTATGGCTACACCTTC,CASSYSALGGNYGYTF
TRBJ2-7,-,TRBV20-1,once,TGCAGTGCTAGCTCCACAGGGCGCGAGCAGTACTTC,CSASSTGREQYF
TRBJ1-6,-,TRBV9,-,TGTGCCAGCGACACAGGTCCTAATTCACCCCTCCACTTT,CASDTGPNSPLHF
TRBJ1-1,TRBD1,TRBV19,once,TGTGCCAGTAGTGAGACAGGGGGCACTGAAGCTTTCTTT,CASSETGGTEAFF
TRBJ2-2,TRBD1,TRBV19,-,TGTGCCAGTATCCTTGGGACAGGGGACACCGGGGAGCTGTTTTTT,CASILGTGDTGELFF
TRBJ2-1,-,TRBV30,-,TGTGCCTGGAATGCAGGAAGCTCCTACAATGAGCAGTTCTTC,CAWNAGSSYNEQFF
TRBJ2-4,TRBD1,TRBV7-9,-,TGTGCCAGCAGCGTACAAAGGTCCGGGACAGGTGACACCATTCAGTACTTC,CASSVQRSGTGDTIQYF
TRBJ1-3,-,TRBV5-5,-,TGTGCCAGCAGCTTCGAAGTCTCTGGAAACACCATATATTTT,CASSFEVSGNTIYF
TRBJ2-5,-,TRBV29-1,once,TGCAGCGTTATCGGCAGCAAGGAGACCCAGTACTTC,CSVIGSKETQYF
TRBJ2-5,-,TRBV7-2,once,TGTGCCAGCAGCTTAGGTACCGGGACCGGGGAAGAGACCCAGTACTTC,CASSLGTGTGEETQYF
TRBJ2-1,TRBD1,TRBV19,once,TGTGCCAGTAAAATAGGGACAGGTGTTACGTACAATGAGCAGTTCTTC,CASKIGTGVTYNEQFF
TRBJ1-5,-,TRBV7-2,-,TGTGCCAGCAGCTTAGGAGGGCAGGGTCAGCCCCAGCATTTT,CASSLGGQGQPQHF
TRBJ1-1,-,TRBV23-1,-,TGCGCCAGCGTTCAGGGCGCCGCTAACACTGAAGCTTTCTTT,CASVQGAANTEAFF
TRBJ2-2,-,TRBV20-1,once,TGCAGTGCTACCTTGACAGGGAACACCGGGGAGCTGTTTTTT,CSATLTGNTGELFF
TRBJ2-3,TRBD2,TRBV29-1,-,TGCAGCGTTCCCGCCGGGACTAGCGGGAACACAGATACGCAGTATTTT,CSVPAGTSGNTDTQYF
TRBJ2-3,-,TRBV7-2,-,TGTGCCAGCAGCCCCCTGGTCGGGAAAACCACAGATACGCAGTATTTT,CASSPLVGKTTDTQYF
TRBJ2-6,-,TRBV11-1,-,TGTGCCAGCAGCCCACGAGGTTCGGGTTCTGGGGCCAACGTCCTGACTTTC,CASSPRGSGSGANVLTF
TRBJ1-5,-,TRBV7-2,-,TGTGCCAGCAGCCGGACAGCAGAACGGGATCAGCCCCAGCATTTT,CASSRTAERDQPQHF
TRBJ2-3,TRBD2,TRBV20-1,-,TGCAGTGCCCGACTAGCGGGAGACCATACGCAGTATTTT,CSARLAGDHTQYF
TRBJ1-5,-,TRBV7-2,-,TGTGCCAGCAGCTCTTTAATGTTCCAGCCCCAGCATTTT,CASSSLMFQPQHF
TRBJ1-6,TRBD1,TRBV25-1,-,TGTGCCAGCAGTCGAGGACAGGGATATTCACCCCTCCACTTT,CASSRGQGYSPLHF
TRBJ1-1,-,TRBV14,-,TGTGCCAGCAGCCAGACCCTGGGAAAAGCTTTCTTT,CASSQTLGKAFF
TRBJ1-1,-,TRBV18,-,TGTGCCAGCTCACTTCGAACGGATACGACTGAAGCTTTCTTT,CASSLRTDTTEAFF
TRBJ1-6,-,TRBV6-2/TRBV6-3,-,TGTGCCAGCAGTTACGGGGGATCCCAACCCCTCCACTTT,CASSYGGSQPLHF
TRBJ1-1,TRBD1,TRBV6-4,once,TGTGCCAGCAGATCCCAGGGGGGGGCCCCGAACACTGAAGCTTTCTTT,CASRSQGGAPNTEAFF
TRBJ1-2,-,TRBV20-1,-,TGCAGTGCTAGCAGGGGCGGGGGGTATGGCTACACCTTC,CSASRGGGYGYTF
TRBJ1-5,TRBD1,TRBV7-2,-,TGTGCCAGCAGCTTAAGCAGGGGGGGGCATCAGCCCCAGCATTTT,CASSLSRGGHQPQHF
TRBJ2-1,-,TRBV7-4,-,TGTGCCAGCAGCTTAGATTCGTTGTACAATGAGCAGTTCTTC,CASSLDSLYNEQFF
TRBJ1-3,-,TRBV9,-,TGTGCCAGCAGCGTAGCAGGGAGTTATGCTGGAAACACCATATATTTT,CASSVAGSYAGNTIYF
TRBJ1-1,-,TRBV7-3,-,TGTGCCAGCAGCTTATATAGCAACACTGAAGCTTTCTTT,CASSLYSNTEAFF